The rows below give T cell receptor beta chains drawn from one sample of a study of cytomegalovirus exposure and HLA in healthy donors. The assay was immunoSEQ multiplex PCR, and TCRdb's table has in-frame clones only and misses some. The sample lists 150,000 to 200,000 clones, approximately 80% seen once, with under 2.5% in the top ten. The sequenced material came from PBMCs. The receptors derive from a man in his fifties in good health and CMV-seropositive. The CDR3 runs from the conserved cysteine through the conserved F or W. The D gene is left open where the match is weak. Clone size is given for some rows only: seen once, a few or many times, or a class if the clone is expanded.

d_gene	v_gene	abundance	j_gene	CDR3aa	CDR3nt
.	TRBV12-5	.	TRBJ1-6	CASGLGGVGTLHF	TGTGCTAGTGGTCTGGGCGGGGTTGGGACCCTCCACTTT
.	TRBV9	.	TRBJ2-7	CASSHGGSSYEQYF	TGTGCCAGCAGCCATGGAGGGAGCTCCTACGAGCAGTACTTC
TRBD1	TRBV19	.	TRBJ2-7	CASRDSGTYEQYF	TGTGCCAGTCGGGACAGCGGAACCTACGAGCAGTACTTC
TRBD1	TRBV28	.	TRBJ1-1	CASSPSLTGENTEAFF	TGTGCCAGCAGCCCTTCTTTGACAGGGGAGAACACTGAAGCTTTCTTT
TRBD2	TRBV5-1	.	TRBJ2-1	CASSPLAGGYNEQFF	TGCGCCAGCAGTCCCCTAGCGGGGGGCTACAATGAGCAGTTCTTC
TRBD1	TRBV11-2	.	TRBJ2-7	CASRSTGGSYEQYF	TGTGCCAGCCGATCGACAGGGGGTTCCTACGAGCAGTACTTC
TRBD2	TRBV7-2	.	TRBJ2-2	CASSPWDYTNTGELFF	TGTGCCAGCAGCCCTTGGGACTACACGAACACCGGGGAGCTGTTTTTT
.	TRBV5-6	.	TRBJ2-5	CASSLARETQYF	TGTGCCAGCAGCTTGGCCAGGGAGACCCAGTACTTC
.	TRBV18	.	TRBJ1-1	CASSPFRNTEAFF	TGTGCCAGCTCACCGTTCAGAAACACTGAAGCTTTCTTT
TRBD2	TRBV25-1	.	TRBJ2-4	CASSGRGLGESNIQYF	TGTGCCAGCAGTGGTCGAGGACTAGGCGAATCAAACATTCAGTACTTC
.	TRBV19	.	TRBJ2-7	CASTAAGGGSYEQYF	TGTGCCAGTACCGCTGCTGGGGGAGGATCCTACGAGCAGTACTTC
.	TRBV7-2	.	TRBJ2-7	CASSLQQGPVRSYEQYF	TGTGCCAGCAGCTTACAACAGGGCCCCGTGAGGTCCTACGAGCAGTACTTC
.	TRBV5-4	.	TRBJ1-1	CASSLGKTGWTEAFF	TGTGCCAGCAGCTTGGGGAAGACAGGTTGGACTGAAGCTTTCTTT
.	TRBV6-1	.	TRBJ1-5	CASSEQGLAQPQHF	TGTGCCAGCAGTGAACAGGGTCTGGCTCAGCCCCAGCATTTT
.	TRBV28	.	TRBJ2-7	CASGEGQAYEQYF	TGTGCCAGCGGGGAGGGACAGGCCTACGAGCAGTACTTC
TRBD1	TRBV9	.	TRBJ1-1	CASSVASRTGVNTEAFF	TGTGCCAGCAGCGTAGCCTCTAGGACAGGGGTGAACACTGAAGCTTTCTTT
.	TRBV5-6	.	TRBJ1-1	CASSLGYSGGLNTEAFF	TGTGCCAGCAGCTTGGGGTATTCGGGGGGGCTGAACACTGAAGCTTTCTTT
.	TRBV5-1	.	TRBJ1-2	CASSLIPGDYGYTF	TGCGCCAGCAGCTTGATTCCCGGTGACTATGGCTACACCTTC
.	TRBV5-1	.	TRBJ1-4	CASSLAGKGATNEKLFF	TGCGCCAGCAGCTTGGCGGGGAAGGGGGCAACTAATGAAAAACTGTTTTTT
TRBD2	TRBV7-9	.	TRBJ2-5	CASSLAASGGAKTQYF	TGTGCCAGCAGCTTAGCGGCTAGCGGGGGGGCGAAGACCCAGTACTTC
TRBD1	TRBV4-3	.	TRBJ1-6	CASSQDWVGTVVSPLHF	TGCGCCAGCAGCCAAGATTGGGTGGGGACAGTCGTTTCACCCCTCCACTTT
.	TRBV4-2	.	TRBJ2-3	CASSQDDGARTDTQYF	TGTGCCAGCAGCCAAGACGATGGGGCCCGCACAGATACGCAGTATTTT
TRBD1	TRBV7-9	.	TRBJ2-5	CASSLGDREQETQYF	TGTGCCAGCAGCTTAGGTGACAGGGAACAAGAGACCCAGTACTTC
TRBD1	TRBV4-3	.	TRBJ1-2	CASSRGEGGDYGYTF	TGCGCCAGCAGCCGGGGGGAAGGGGGCGACTATGGCTACACCTTC
.	TRBV7-9	.	TRBJ2-2	CASSLRTDNTGELFF	TGTGCCAGCAGCTTAAGAACAGATAACACCGGGGAGCTGTTTTTT
.	TRBV27	.	TRBJ2-7	CASSLNRYPYEQYF	TGTGCCAGCAGTTTAAATCGATACCCCTACGAGCAGTACTTC
TRBD1	TRBV7-2	once	TRBJ2-1	CASSFDRGTYNEQFF	TGTGCCAGCAGCTTCGACAGGGGGACCTACAATGAGCAGTTCTTC
.	TRBV5-1	.	TRBJ2-3	CASSLGGPDTQYF	TGCGCCAGCAGCTTGGGGGGGCCAGATACGCAGTATTTT
TRBD2	TRBV5-1	.	TRBJ2-4	CASSLEFPAGPAKNIQYF	TGCGCCAGCAGCTTGGAGTTCCCAGCGGGGCCCGCCAAAAACATTCAGTACTTC
.	TRBV29-1	.	TRBJ2-2	CSVEREELGGELFF	TGCAGCGTTGAGAGGGAAGAGCTTGGCGGGGAGCTGTTTTTT
.	TRBV19	.	TRBJ2-5	CASSDPGGPLKGTQYF	TGTGCCAGTAGCGATCCCGGAGGCCCGCTAAAGGGGACCCAGTACTTC
.	TRBV7-2	.	TRBJ1-5	CASSPGFQPQHF	TGTGCCAGCAGCCCAGGGTTCCAGCCCCAGCATTTT
.	TRBV19	few	TRBJ1-1	CASSTTFGQRRISNTEAFF	TGTGCCAGTAGTACAACCTTCGGACAGAGACGAATTTCGAACACTGAAGCTTTCTTT
TRBD1	TRBV7-9	few	TRBJ1-4	CASSLGQGEEKLFF	TGTGCCAGCAGCTTAGGACAGGGGGAGGAAAAACTGTTTTTT
.	TRBV6-1	.	TRBJ2-7	CASMMSGMSYEQYF	TGTGCCAGCATGATGTCAGGGATGAGCTACGAGCAGTACTTC